This entry lists 21 T cell receptor beta chains sequenced from one sample in a study of shared clonotypes between healthy human individuals. Generated by immunoSEQ multiplex PCR, the TCRdb table keeps only in-frame clones and is missing some. The repertoire has about 2.3 million clones, 80% to 95% of them found once; the top ten carry about 0.41%. The source material was naive CD4+ T cells from PBMCs. This sample's subset: CD45RA+ positively selected. The receptors come from a young man in good health. Some clones in this sample may be carry-over from other donors' samples.

This clone was detected once. This chain uses TRBV11-3 with TRBJ1-1; 9 nucleotides match TRBD1. This CDR3 spans 15 amino acids. V shed 1 base, J shed 4 bases, and the junction held 4 bases outside the gene matches. CDR1 and CDR2 (germline): SGHNT, YENEEA. CDR3 in DNA: TGTGCCAGCAGCTTAGGAGGGACAGGGTCCACTGAAGCTTTCTTT. Protein: CASSLGGTGSTEAFF.

This clone was observed a single time. The rearrangement joins TRBV5-4 to TRBJ2-3; TRBD2 matches at 8 bases. CDR1 is SGHNT, CDR2 YYREEE, per germline (reference sequence). This CDR3 spans 15 amino acids. Trimming at V came to 4 bases and at J to 5 bases, leaving 9 bases not matched to a gene. For the CDR3, the DNA is TGTGCCAGCAGCCCCGGGAGGGTCAAGGGAGATACGCAGTATTTT. Translation: CASSPGRVKGDTQYF.

The chain uses TRBV28 and TRBJ2-6; the D gene could be TRBD1 or TRBD2 (5 bases each). The germline V gene encodes CDR1 MDHEN and CDR2 SYDVKM. V was trimmed by 7 bases and J by 3 bases, leaving 19 bases between them. CDR3 length: 17 residues. Here the CDR3 DNA reads TGTGCCAGCATCCCGGGACCCACCTCCAATGGGGCCAACGTCCTGACTTTC. Translated, it gives CASIPGPTSNGANVLTF.

This sequence joins TRBV7-2 and TRBJ2-1; D might be TRBD2 (6 bases). V was cut by 4 bases and J by 3 bases, with 10 bases left in between. The CDR3 loop spans 14 amino acids. The germline gives CDR1 SGHTA, CDR2 FQGNSA. CDR3 residues: CASSSGLFYNEQFF. The CDR3 DNA follows: TGTGCCAGCAGCTCTGGACTATTCTACAATGAGCAGTTCTTC.

V is TRBV5-4 and J is TRBJ2-7; no firm D call. From germline, CDR1 is SGHNT and CDR2 YYREEE (reference sequence). The CDR3 sequence is 14 residues long. V gave up 1 base and J gave up 0 bases, with 8 bases separating them. CDR3 nucleotides: TGTGCCAGCAGCTTGAGTCGGAACTCCTACGAGCAGTACTTC. It codes for CASSLSRNSYEQYF.

The chain carries TRBV5-1 and TRBJ2-2; 8 bases fit TRBD1. J was trimmed by 4 bases and V by 2 bases; bases with no gene match: 4. Germline V CDR1 and CDR2: SGHRS, YFSETQ. This CDR3 has 15 residues. CDR3 region: CASSLQGVSTGELFF. DNA for the CDR3: TGCGCCAGCAGCTTACAGGGGGTCAGCACCGGGGAGCTGTTTTTT.

This clone was recorded only once. Other DNA sequences in this sample translate to the same CDR3. The chain couples TRBV25-1 to TRBJ2-6; D not certain. This CDR3 region has 13 residues. Looked up from germline, CDR1 is MGHDK and CDR2 is SYGVNS. V gave up 6 bases and J gave up 1 base, with 4 bases separating them. The CDR3 DNA is TGTGCCAGCAGGGGGTCTGGGGCCAACGTCCTGACTTTC. This gives the protein CASRGSGANVLTF. The whole variable domain, filled in from reference TRBV25-1 and TRBJ2-6, reads EADIYQTPRYLVIGTGKKITLECSQTMGHDKMYWYQQDPGMELHLIHYSYGVNSTEKGDLSSESTVSRIRTEHFPLTLESARPSHTSQYLCASRGSGANVLTFGAGSRLTVL.

This chain uses TRBV7-3 with TRBJ2-3; D may be TRBD2 (6 bases). The CDR3 runs to 18 residues. CDR1 is SGHTA, CDR2 FQGTGA, per germline. The ends were cut back, 3 bases at V and 2 bases at J, with 21 bases in the middle. The CDR3 DNA reads as TGTGCCAGCAGCTTCGAGACTAGGACGTTTACTCCCACAGATACGCAGTATTTT. This gives the protein CASSFETRTFTPTDTQYF.

CDR3 DNA sequence: TGTGCCAGCTCACCGGACTTAGCTGGAAACACCATATATTTT. It yields the protein CASSPDLAGNTIYF. This rearrangement joins TRBV18 to TRBJ1-3; D call uncertain. Germline-derived CDR1 and CDR2 are KGHSH and LQKENI. There are 14 residues in the CDR3. Trimming left V 3 bases short and J 2 bases short, with 8 bases between.

The V call is TRBV7-9, the J call TRBJ1-4; D unclear. Germline V gene data show CDR1 as SEHNR and CDR2 as FQNEAQ (reference sequence). The V end was cut by 5 bases, the J end by 7 bases, with 17 bases between. The CDR3 sequence is 15 residues long. CDR3 nucleotides: TGTGCCAGCAGCCCTAGAAGCGGGATGGTTGAAAAACTGTTTTTT. Its protein is CASSPRSGMVEKLFF.

The V call is TRBV5-4, the J call TRBJ1-1, with D unclear. The germline V gene encodes CDR1 SGHNT and CDR2 YYREEE (reference sequence). V dropped 3 bases and J dropped 2 bases, with 14 bases sitting between them. This CDR3 has 15 residues. CDR3 in DNA: TGTGCCAGCAGCTCGCAGCCGGGAAAAAACACTGAAGCTTTCTTT. Amino acid sequence: CASSSQPGKNTEAFF.

The rearrangement uses TRBV19 and TRBJ2-2, with 7 bases lining up with TRBD1. CDR1 is LNHDA, CDR2 SQIVND, per germline (reference sequence). The CDR3 length is 15 residues. V was pared by 5 bases and J by 5 bases, with 8 bases of the junction left unmatched. CDR3 in DNA: TGTGCCAGTAGTCTCAAAACAGGGGTAACCGGGGAGCTGTTTTTT. It translates to CASSLKTGVTGELFF.

This chain links TRBV18 with TRBJ2-5; tentative D call: TRBD2 (5 bases). This CDR3 is 12 amino acids long. Per the germline V gene, CDR1 is KGHSH and CDR2 is LQKENI. Trimming pared 6 bases from V and 5 bases from J, leaving 10 bases between. In nucleotides, the CDR3 is TGTGCCAGCTCCGCCCGGGGTGAGACCCAGTACTTC. Translating gives CASSARGETQYF.

V usage is TRBV5-4 and J usage is TRBJ2-1; 12 bases agree with TRBD2. This CDR3 has 18 amino acids. CDR1 is SGHNT and CDR2 is YYREEE in the germline V gene (reference sequence). V was pared by 4 bases and J by 0 bases, with 8 bases of the junction left unmatched. CDR3 bases: TGTGCCAGCAGCCCCGGGACTAGCGGGCTGAGCTCCTACAATGAGCAGTTCTTC. This codes for CASSPGTSGLSSYNEQFF.

This chain uses TRBV28 with TRBJ2-3; TRBD1 or TRBD2 may be the D gene (5 bases each). This CDR3 has 14 residues. Germline assignment: CDR1 MDHEN and CDR2 SYDVKM. V gave up 1 base and J gave up 4 bases, with 9 bases separating them. CDR3 in amino acids: CASSLFQGPDTQYF. CDR3 bases: TGTGCCAGCAGTTTATTTCAGGGACCAGATACGCAGTATTTT.

The chain joins TRBV18 to TRBJ2-7, with 7 bases matching TRBD1. CDR1 and CDR2 (germline): KGHSH, LQKENI. With V trimmed by 2 bases and J by 7 bases, 8 bases remained unmatched. There are 14 residues in the CDR3. For the CDR3, the DNA is TGTGCCAGCTCACCATCGACAGGGCCGGGGGAGCAGTACTTC. Its translation is CASSPSTGPGEQYF.

The chain has TRBV27 and TRBJ2-7; TRBD2 aligns across 9 bases. The length of the CDR3 is 15 residues. Germline CDR1 is MNHEY and CDR2 is SMNVEV (reference sequence). V lost 3 bases to trimming and J lost 3 bases; unmatched junction nucleotides: 6. The DNA for the CDR3 is TGTGCCAGCAGTTTCGGCCTAGCGGGACACTACGAGCAGTACTTC. Residues: CASSFGLAGHYEQYF.

About this clone itself: The sample has other DNA sequences that encode this CDR3 too. The rearrangement joins TRBV5-1 to TRBJ1-2; D ambiguous. V shed 0 bases and J shed 3 bases, with 6 bases lying between them. The CDR3 spans 13 residues. Germline CDR1 reads SGHRS; CDR2 reads YFSETQ. CDR3 protein: CASSLVRDYGYTF. Here the CDR3 DNA reads TGCGCCAGCAGCTTGGTCCGAGACTATGGCTACACCTTC.

The chain couples TRBV27 to TRBJ2-5; perhaps D is TRBD1 or TRBD2 (5 bases each). Trimming took 2 bases from V and 0 from J, leaving 13 bases between them. CDR1 and CDR2 (germline): MNHEY, SMNVEV (reference sequence). The CDR3 extends over 16 amino acids. CDR3 amino acids: CASSLQPGRYQETQYF. DNA for the CDR3: TGTGCCAGCAGTTTACAGCCGGGACGGTACCAAGAGACCCAGTACTTC.

The rearrangement joins TRBV27 to TRBJ1-4; 7 bases fit TRBD1. The CDR3 runs to 16 residues. The trim removed 3 bases at V and 8 bases at J, leaving 12 bases unmatched. Germline CDR1 reads MNHEY; CDR2 reads SMNVEV (reference sequence). CDR3 nucleotides: TGTGCCAGCAGTTTCGTCAGACAGGGCCAGAGGGAAAAACTGTTTTTT. It is translated as CASSFVRQGQREKLFF.

The V and J genes are TRBV6-1 and TRBJ1-2, with a weak D call TRBD1 (5 bases). Per the germline V gene, CDR1 is MNHNS and CDR2 is SASEGT. Trimming took off 4 bases at V and 7 bases at J, with 16 bases between the two ends. The CDR3 is made up of 14 amino acids. CDR3 nucleotide sequence: TGTGCCAGCAGTGCTTCCGGGACTATGGGTGGCTACACCTTC. It is translated as CASSASGTMGGYTF.